This T cell receptor beta chain was retrieved from a study of blood T cell repertoires in COVID-19. About the research overall: Researchers got acute and convalescent COVID-19 samples from the United States, Italy and Spain. T cells, B-cell-depleted T cells, or PBMCs provided the cDNA or gDNA that served as material.

Under the authors' procedure: Reference gene primers were amplified, and this amplification served to estimate nucleated cell counts. Repertoires were generated with immunoSEQ multiplex PCR, while TCRdb's copy carries only in-frame clones and drops some. V, J and clone size were drawn from that table, and D and trimming were deduced from the DNA. The repertoire has around 270,000 clones, around 88% of them found once; the top ten carry around 0.8%. The CDR3 totals 11 residues. Germline CDR1 is MDHEN and CDR2 is SYDVKM. Trimming took 9 bases from V and 2 from J, leaving 7 bases between them. The specimen was peripheral blood. The receptor was isolated from a man aged 30 to 39 with acute or convalescent COVID-19. This sequence joins TRBV28 and TRBJ1-1; D is undetermined. The CDR3 protein is CASLFNTEAFF. Written as DNA, the CDR3 is TGTGCCAGTTTATTCAACACTGAAGCTTTCTTT.